Following are 11 T cell receptor beta chains from one sample sequenced in a study of cytomegalovirus exposure and HLA in healthy donors. The PCR employed 60 Vbeta primers together with 13 Jbeta primers. Here immunoSEQ multiplex PCR was the method, and the copy in TCRdb shows in-frame clones only, minus some. The table shows 310,000 or so clones, with approximately 90% occurring only once. Material: PBMCs. These TCRs come from a woman in her late teens or twenties in good health and CMV-seronegative.

This clone appeared a few times. This sequence joins TRBV9 and TRBJ2-1; perhaps TRBD1 as D (6 bases). Germline V gene sequence: CDR1 SGDLS, CDR2 YYNGEE. V gave up 5 bases and J gave up 3 bases, with 18 bases separating them. The CDR3 has 16 residues. The CDR3 DNA sequence: TGTGCCAGCAGTCCCCTTCAGGGGCTTGGCTACAATGAGCAGTTCTTC. It specifies CASSPLQGLGYNEQFF.

This clone was observed a few times. The chain links TRBV2 to TRBJ1-2; D ambiguous. The CDR3 loop spans 14 amino acids. With 3 bases removed from V and 4 bases from J, the gap between germline ends came to 12 bases. Germline loops: CDR1 SNHLY, CDR2 FYNNEI. The CDR3: CASSDETSLYGYTF. The CDR3 bases are TGTGCCAGCAGTGACGAGACATCACTCTATGGCTACACCTTC.

The chain employs TRBV25-1 and TRBJ1-2; D is perhaps TRBD1 (6 bases). The CDR3 spans 13 residues. V was clipped by 4 bases and J by 2 bases, with 8 bases between them. From germline, CDR1 is MGHDK and CDR2 SYGVNS. The CDR3 region has the DNA TGTGCCAGCAGTGGGGGACACAACTATGGCTACACCTTC. It specifies CASSGGHNYGYTF.

This chain links TRBV5-1 with TRBJ1-1; TRBD1 agrees at 8 bases. Germline V gene sequence: CDR1 SGHRS, CDR2 YFSETQ. The CDR3 extends over 15 amino acids. V was pared by 0 bases and J by 3 bases, with 4 bases of the junction left unmatched. CDR3 loop: CASSLGTGIDTEAFF. The CDR3 DNA follows: TGCGCCAGCAGCTTGGGGACAGGGATCGACACTGAAGCTTTCTTT.

The J gene is TRBJ1-4, the V gene TRBV6-5; D not certain. The CDR3 loop spans 15 amino acids. Germline-derived CDR1 and CDR2 are MNHEY and SVGAGI. V was pared by 6 bases and J by 4 bases, with 15 bases between. The CDR3: CASSPPGAHNEKLFF. CDR3 sequence (DNA): TGTGCCAGCAGCCCTCCAGGCGCCCATAATGAAAAACTGTTTTTT.

This clone appeared once. CDR3 nucleotide sequence: TGTGCCAGCAGCCCCAGACAGGGCATGAACACTGAAGCTTTCTTT. Translation gives CASSPRQGMNTEAFF. The V gene is TRBV13, the J gene TRBJ1-1; 7 bases align to TRBD1. Germline V lookup: CDR1 PRHDT, CDR2 FYEKMQ (reference sequence). This CDR3 has 15 amino acids. The trim removed 5 bases at V and 0 bases at J, leaving 6 bases unmatched.

The gene calls are TRBV5-1 and TRBJ2-3; D is perhaps TRBD2 (6 bases). Deletions cut 4 bases from V and 6 bases from J, with 12 bases between. Per germline, CDR1 SGHRS and CDR2 YFSETQ. The CDR3 spans 13 residues. CDR3 region: CASSPRGLDTQYF. For the CDR3, the DNA is TGCGCCAGCAGCCCTCGGGGGTTGGATACGCAGTATTTT.

The chain links TRBV9 to TRBJ2-2, with unresolved D. V lost 0 bases, J lost 6 bases, and 6 bases lay in between. The CDR3 is 13 amino acids. Germline assignment: CDR1 SGDLS and CDR2 YYNGEE. The CDR3 region is CASSVGAPGELFF. CDR3 coding DNA: TGTGCCAGCAGCGTAGGAGCGCCCGGGGAGCTGTTTTTT.

V and J are TRBV5-5 and TRBJ1-2; TRBD1 aligns across 10 bases. V trimming: 2 bases; J trimming: 5 bases; junction bases outside the gene matches: 9. Germline V lookup: CDR1 SGHKS, CDR2 YYEKEE (reference sequence). This CDR3 region has 16 residues. The CDR3 region is CASSFGHTDRGYGYTF. Written as DNA, the CDR3 is TGTGCCAGCAGCTTTGGCCACACGGACAGGGGGTATGGCTACACCTTC.

The gene calls are TRBV19 and TRBJ1-2; 9 bases align to TRBD1. V lost 9 bases, J lost 0 bases, and 5 bases stayed unmatched. Germline V lookup: CDR1 LNHDA, CDR2 SQIVND (reference sequence). This CDR3 region has 14 residues. CDR3 amino acids: CASEDRGANYGYTF. The CDR3, as DNA: TGTGCCAGCGAAGACAGGGGGGCTAACTATGGCTACACCTTC.

The chain carries TRBV2 and TRBJ1-5, with D possibly being TRBD1 (5 bases). The V gene lost 6 bases and the J gene lost 4 bases, with 16 bases spanning the gap. The CDR3 has 15 amino acids. Germline CDR1 SNHLY, CDR2 FYNNEI. CDR3 nucleotide sequence: TGTGCCAGCAGAGCTGCCGGGGGGGGGAATCAGCCCCAGCATTTT. Amino acid sequence: CASRAAGGGNQPQHF.